One TCR beta chain is described in this entry. No cognate antigen has been identified for it. No per-base quality is available; no much larger clone lies one base away. Library creation used 5' RACE. The instrument was an Illumina HiSeq 2500. The second PCR ran for roughly 7 to 12 cycles and used a J-beta primer mix along with a sample-barcoded 5' primer. A unique molecular identifier was introduced onto each TCR beta cDNA molecule by a template-switch 5' adaptor carrying 12 random nucleotides. Each sample yielded at least 2.5 million CDR3-containing paired-end reads. The Mint cDNA synthesis kit, primed by a TRBC-specific oligonucleotide, was used to synthesize first-strand cDNA from all RNA. All cDNA was treated with uracil-DNA glycosylase and then went through a first 18-cycle PCR with the universal primers M1SS and BC2_uni_R. For the original study's pipeline: Each sample was normalized by randomly selecting 1 million high-quality reads, each carrying a distinct molecular identifier. Reads sharing molecular identifiers were discarded rather than binned into consensus sequences. MiTCR, with a Q25 quality threshold and the strictest error-elimination algorithm, was used for CDR3 identification, clonotype clustering and error correction. A nonparametric unseen species model with Euler transformation was used to estimate lower-bound total TCR beta diversity. TCRdb reworked the public reads: Q25 trimming with fastp, MiXCR clone assembly, productive beta chains retained. All rows with the same CDR3 protein become a single entry with the most common DNA and genes. These V and J calls rely on TCRdb rather than the paper's analysis. The sample table shows some 1.4 million distinct CDR3 sequences, and approximately 38% are seen once. The ten largest account for under 8% of the sample.

The germline V gene yields MNHNS for CDR1 and SASEGT for CDR2. At the junction V is shortened by 1 base and J by 8 bases, with 12 bases in between. The CDR3 spans 15 residues, from the cysteine through the phenylalanine. The CDR3 DNA has 45 bases and is translated from base 1. This sample is drawn from a study of blood T cells in healthy people across ages (dated by TCRdb to about 2015). Turning to the overall study: Template switching captured roughly one uniquely barcoded TCR beta cDNA molecule per two T cells in model experiments. Age-related changes in TCR beta repertoire diversity were measured in the study by deep sequencing normalized with unique cDNA molecular identifiers. Donors were grouped into four age groups: young (average approximately 15 years), middle-aged (over 35), aged (62) and long-lived (roughly 80). To avoid experimental bias, donors of different ages were distributed randomly across sequencing lanes. Two additional independent replicas of 1 million unique cDNA reads from the same blood draw were analyzed for two donors (one aged 18 to 29 and one aged 80 or older). Beyond this particular receptor, the publication reports: Donor CMV infection status was unknown, potentially confounding age-related changes in expanded clonotypes. Observed TCR beta diversity correlated strongly with the percentage of naive T cells measured by flow cytometry. Estimates of total diversity from one million sequenced T cells were regarded as lower bounds and underestimates. Bulk unsorted PBMC profiling prevented conclusive comparison of naive and antigen-experienced compartments. The long-lived group showed more naive CD4+ T cells, fewer expanded clones and increased TCR diversity than the aged group, suggesting age selection. Observed TCR beta diversity per million T cells fell roughly linearly with age, and a significant reduction was already apparent by age roughly 40.

Systemically healthy Caucasian individuals from Russia, 35 to 40 in total and aged 6 to 90 years, were included as donors. About 9.8 milliliters of peripheral blood were drawn from each donor into EDTA-treated Vacutainer tubes. Ficoll-Paque density-gradient centrifugation was used to isolate PBMCs, with at least 7 million per sample. Trizol reagent was used to extract total RNA from the PBMCs, yielding at least 6 micrograms per sample. For every donor, flow cytometry on a PBMC aliquot measured the percentage of naive CD45RAhigh/CD27high T cells. The sequenced sample consisted of blood. The sequence derives from a woman between 18 and 29 years old in good health. The V and J segments used are TRBV6-1 and TRBJ1-6; the D gene cannot be named for sure. The DNA sequence reads TGTGCCAGCAGTGAAGTCTTGGAGTGGGATTCACCCCTCCACTTT. Translation gives CASSEVLEWDSPLHF.